This entry concerns a single T cell receptor beta chain. Its matching antigen is unknown. The CDR3 extends over 17 amino acids. V lost 0 bases and J lost 2, with 13 bases in between. Germline V gives CDR1 LGHNA, CDR2 YNFKEQ. The sample comes from a study of OX40 agonist ivuxolimab in advanced cancers. Study at large: Prior anti-PD-1, anti-PD-L1 or anti-CTLA-4 therapy was allowed; 40% had some.

Sequencing used immunoSEQ multiplex PCR; TCRdb keeps in-frame clones, though not all of them. This table has roughly 15,000 clones, 82% appearing once. Whole-study results and caveats: Averaged across samples, CD8+ T cells carried more expanded clones than CD4+ did. With doses of 0.1 to 3.0 mg/kg, CD4+ and CD8+ blood T cells had undergone clonal expansion by week 6.

The rearrangement joins TRBV4-2 to TRBJ2-2; TRBD2 is a possible D gene (5 bases). The sample was CD4+ or CD8+ T cells sorted from blood, taken in a trial of the OX40 agonist ivuxolimab. This clonotype originated in an adult with an advanced solid tumor such as melanoma, head and neck, liver or kidney cancer. The CDR3 DNA follows: TGTGCCAGCAGCCAAGATACCCCGCGGGCAAACACCGGGGAGCTGTTTTTT. It translates to CASSQDTPRANTGELFF.